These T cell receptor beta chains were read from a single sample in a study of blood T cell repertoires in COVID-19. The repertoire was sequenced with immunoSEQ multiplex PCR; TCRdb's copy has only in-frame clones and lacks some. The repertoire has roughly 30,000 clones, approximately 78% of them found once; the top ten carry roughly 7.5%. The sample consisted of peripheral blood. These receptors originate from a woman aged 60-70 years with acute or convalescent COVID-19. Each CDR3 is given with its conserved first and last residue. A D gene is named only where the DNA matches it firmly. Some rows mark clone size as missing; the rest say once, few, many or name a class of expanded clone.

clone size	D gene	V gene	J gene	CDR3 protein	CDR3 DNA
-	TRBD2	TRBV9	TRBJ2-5	CASSLSGGLETQYF	TGTGCCAGCAGCCTAAGCGGGGGGTTAGAGACCCAGTACTTC
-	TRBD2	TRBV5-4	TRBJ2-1	CASSSSPGGDNEQFF	TGTGCCAGCAGCTCTTCCCCGGGGGGGGACAATGAGCAGTTCTTC
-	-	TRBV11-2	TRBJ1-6	CASRGQGDNSPLHF	TGTGCCAGCAGGGGCCAGGGTGATAATTCACCCCTCCACTTT
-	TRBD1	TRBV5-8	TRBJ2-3	CASRSWGTGVTDTQYF	TGTGCCAGTAGGAGTTGGGGGACAGGGGTCACAGATACGCAGTATTTT
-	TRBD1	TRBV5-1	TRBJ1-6	CASSVSGGQTNSPLHF	TGCGCCAGCAGCGTTAGTGGGGGACAGACGAATTCACCCCTCCACTTT
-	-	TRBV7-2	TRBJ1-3	CASSHYLASGNTIYF	TGTGCCAGCAGCCACTACTTGGCCTCTGGAAACACCATATATTTT
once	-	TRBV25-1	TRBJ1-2	CASSPAGGIHYGYTF	TGTGCCAGCAGTCCAGCGGGGGGGATCCACTATGGCTACACCTTC
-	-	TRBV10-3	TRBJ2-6	CAISGQGTGANVLTF	TGTGCCATCAGTGGTCAGGGAACTGGGGCCAACGTCCTGACTTTC
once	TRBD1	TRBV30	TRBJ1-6	CAWAGTENSPLHF	TGTGCCTGGGCCGGGACAGAGAATTCACCCCTCCACTTT
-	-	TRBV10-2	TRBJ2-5	CASKLGTKETQYF	TGCGCCAGCAAATTAGGGACAAAAGAGACCCAGTACTTC
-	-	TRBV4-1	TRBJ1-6	CASSQDRGFSYNSPLHF	TGCGCCAGCAGCCAAGACAGGGGTTTCTCCTATAATTCACCCCTCCACTTT
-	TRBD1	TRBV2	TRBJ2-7	CASSEGSGGSYEQYF	TGTGCCAGCAGTGAAGGGTCAGGGGGCTCCTACGAGCAGTACTTC
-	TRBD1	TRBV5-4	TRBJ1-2	CASSSGTDSSYGYTF	TGTGCCAGCAGCTCCGGGACAGATTCTAGCTATGGCTACACCTTC
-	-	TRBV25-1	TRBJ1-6	CASSAPTPSTSPLHF	TGTGCCAGCAGTGCCCCGACTCCCTCAACCTCACCCCTCCACTTT
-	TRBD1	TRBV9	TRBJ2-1	CASSPQTGSNEQFF	TGTGCCAGCAGCCCTCAGACAGGGTCGAATGAGCAGTTCTTC
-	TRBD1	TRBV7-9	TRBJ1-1	CASSLVGTGGTEAFF	TGTGCCAGCAGCTTAGTGGGGACAGGGGGCACTGAAGCTTTCTTT
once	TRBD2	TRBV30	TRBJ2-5	CAWSFIPGLAVGGGTETQYF	TGTGCCTGGAGTTTCATTCCGGGACTAGCGGTCGGGGGGGGGACGGAGACCCAGTACTTC
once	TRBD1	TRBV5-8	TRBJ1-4	CASSGGQGARGEKLFF	TGTGCCAGCAGCGGAGGACAGGGGGCGAGAGGTGAAAAACTGTTTTTT
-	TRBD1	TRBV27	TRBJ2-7	CASSPGDRPWGNEQYF	TGTGCCAGCAGTCCCGGGGACAGGCCCTGGGGAAACGAGCAGTACTTC
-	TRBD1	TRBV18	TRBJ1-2	CASSPTGQLYTF	TGTGCCAGCTCACCTACGGGACAGCTCTACACCTTC
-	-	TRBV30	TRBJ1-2	CAAGPLIRPYGYTF	TGTGCCGCGGGACCGCTCATACGACCCTATGGCTACACCTTC
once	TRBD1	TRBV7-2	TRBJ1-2	CASSSDTGGAGYTF	TGTGCCAGCAGCTCCGACACAGGGGGCGCTGGCTACACCTTC
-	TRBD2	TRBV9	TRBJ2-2	CASSVASGGADGELFF	TGTGCCAGCAGCGTAGCTAGCGGGGGGGCCGACGGGGAGCTGTTTTTT
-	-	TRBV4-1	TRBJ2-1	CASSQARYNEQFF	TGCGCCAGCAGCCAAGCCCGCTACAATGAGCAGTTCTTC
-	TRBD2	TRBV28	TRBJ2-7	CASNLSGGSSYEQYF	TGTGCCAGCAACCTTAGCGGGGGCAGCTCCTACGAGCAGTACTTC
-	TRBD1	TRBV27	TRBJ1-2	CASSSQGGGYTF	TGTGCCAGCAGTTCCCAGGGGGGCGGCTACACCTTC
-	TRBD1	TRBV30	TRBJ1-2	CAWSSGGRDGYTF	TGTGCCTGGAGTTCAGGGGGCCGCGATGGCTACACCTTC
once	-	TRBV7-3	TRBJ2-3	CASSLNRVDTQYF	TGTGCCAGCAGCTTAAACAGGGTAGATACGCAGTATTTT
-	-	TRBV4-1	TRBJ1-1	CASSQVQGMNTEAFF	TGCGCCAGCAGCCAAGTACAGGGCATGAACACTGAAGCTTTCTTT